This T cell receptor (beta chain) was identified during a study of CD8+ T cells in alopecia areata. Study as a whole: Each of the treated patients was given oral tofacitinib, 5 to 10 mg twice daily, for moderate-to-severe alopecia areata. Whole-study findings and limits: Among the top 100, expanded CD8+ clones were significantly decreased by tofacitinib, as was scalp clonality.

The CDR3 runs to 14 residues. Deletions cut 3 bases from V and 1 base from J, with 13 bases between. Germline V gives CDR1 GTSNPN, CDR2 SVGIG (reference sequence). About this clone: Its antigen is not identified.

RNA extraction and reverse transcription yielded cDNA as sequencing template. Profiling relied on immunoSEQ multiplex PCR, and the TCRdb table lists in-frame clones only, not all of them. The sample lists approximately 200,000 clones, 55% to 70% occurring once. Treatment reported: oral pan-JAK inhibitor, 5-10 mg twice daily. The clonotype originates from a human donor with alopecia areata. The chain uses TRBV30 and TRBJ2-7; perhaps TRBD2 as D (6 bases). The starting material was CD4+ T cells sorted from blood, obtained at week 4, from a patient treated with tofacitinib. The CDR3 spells CAWRLARGSYEQYF. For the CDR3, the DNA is TGTGCCTGGAGGTTGGCTCGGGGGTCCTACGAGCAGTACTTC.